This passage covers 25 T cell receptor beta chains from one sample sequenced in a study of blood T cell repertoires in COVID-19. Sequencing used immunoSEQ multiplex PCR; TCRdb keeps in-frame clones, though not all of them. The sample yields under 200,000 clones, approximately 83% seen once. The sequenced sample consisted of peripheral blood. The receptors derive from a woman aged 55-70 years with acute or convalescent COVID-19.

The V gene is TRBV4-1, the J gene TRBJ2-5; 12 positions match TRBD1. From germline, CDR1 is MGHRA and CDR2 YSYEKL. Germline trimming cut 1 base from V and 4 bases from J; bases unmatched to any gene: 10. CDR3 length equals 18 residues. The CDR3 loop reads CASSQAPGQGAGRETQYF. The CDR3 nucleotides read TGCGCCAGCAGCCAAGCGCCGGGACAGGGGGCAGGGAGAGAGACCCAGTACTTC.

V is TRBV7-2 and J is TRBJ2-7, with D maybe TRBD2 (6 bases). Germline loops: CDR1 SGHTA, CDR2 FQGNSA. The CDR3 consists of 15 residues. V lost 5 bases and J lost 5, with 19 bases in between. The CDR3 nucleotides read TGTGCCAGCAGCCCCTCGGGGCTAGCGTCCCACGAGCAGTACTTC. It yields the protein CASSPSGLASHEQYF.

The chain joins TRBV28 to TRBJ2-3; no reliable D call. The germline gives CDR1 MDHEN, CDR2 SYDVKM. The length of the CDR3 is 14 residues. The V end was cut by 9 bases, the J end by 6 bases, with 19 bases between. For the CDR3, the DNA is TGTGCCAGTGGCAGAGGCTCCTCCGGGGATACGCAGTATTTT. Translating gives CASGRGSSGDTQYF.

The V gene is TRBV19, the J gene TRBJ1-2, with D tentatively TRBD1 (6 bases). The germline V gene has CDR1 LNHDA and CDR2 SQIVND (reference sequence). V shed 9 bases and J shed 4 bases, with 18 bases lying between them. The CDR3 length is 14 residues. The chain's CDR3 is CASNLEGGLYGYTF. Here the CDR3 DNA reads TGTGCCAGCAATCTCGAGGGGGGGCTCTATGGCTACACCTTC.

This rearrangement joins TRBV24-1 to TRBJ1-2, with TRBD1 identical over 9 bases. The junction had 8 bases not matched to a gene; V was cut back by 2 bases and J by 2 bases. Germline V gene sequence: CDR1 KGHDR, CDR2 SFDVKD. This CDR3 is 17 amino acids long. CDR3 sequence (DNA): TGTGCCACCAGTGATTCAATGGGACAGGGCCGGAACTATGGCTACACCTTC. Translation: CATSDSMGQGRNYGYTF.

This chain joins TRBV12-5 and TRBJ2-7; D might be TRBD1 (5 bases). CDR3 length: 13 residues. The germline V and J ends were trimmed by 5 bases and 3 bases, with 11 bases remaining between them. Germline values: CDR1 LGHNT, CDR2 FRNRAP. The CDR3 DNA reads TGTGCTAGTGGTCTAGGACACAACTACGAGCAGTACTTC. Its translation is CASGLGHNYEQYF.

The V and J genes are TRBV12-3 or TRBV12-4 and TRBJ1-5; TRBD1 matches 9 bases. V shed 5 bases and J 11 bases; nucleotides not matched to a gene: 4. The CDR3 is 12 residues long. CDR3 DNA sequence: TGTGCCAGCAGTGGGGACAGGGACTCCCAGCATTTT. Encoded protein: CASSGDRDSQHF.

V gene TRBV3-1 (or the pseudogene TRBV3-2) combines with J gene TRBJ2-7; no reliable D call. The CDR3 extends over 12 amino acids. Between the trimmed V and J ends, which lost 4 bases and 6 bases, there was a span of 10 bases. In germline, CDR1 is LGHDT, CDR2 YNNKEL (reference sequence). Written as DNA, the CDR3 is TGTGCCAGCAGCCGAGGAACGGGCGAGCAGTACTTC. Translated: CASSRGTGEQYF.

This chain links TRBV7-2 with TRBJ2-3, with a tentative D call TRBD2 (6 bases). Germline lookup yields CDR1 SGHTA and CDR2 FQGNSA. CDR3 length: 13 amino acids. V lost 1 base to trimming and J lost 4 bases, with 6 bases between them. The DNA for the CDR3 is TGTGCCAGCAGCTTAGGGAGGGCAGATACGCAGTATTTT. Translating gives CASSLGRADTQYF.

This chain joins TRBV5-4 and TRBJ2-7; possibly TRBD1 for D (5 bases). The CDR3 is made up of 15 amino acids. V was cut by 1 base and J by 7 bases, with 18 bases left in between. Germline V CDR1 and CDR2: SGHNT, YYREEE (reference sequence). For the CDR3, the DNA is TGTGCCAGCAGCTTGACAGGATATACGCAGAGGGAGCAGTACTTC. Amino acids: CASSLTGYTQREQYF.

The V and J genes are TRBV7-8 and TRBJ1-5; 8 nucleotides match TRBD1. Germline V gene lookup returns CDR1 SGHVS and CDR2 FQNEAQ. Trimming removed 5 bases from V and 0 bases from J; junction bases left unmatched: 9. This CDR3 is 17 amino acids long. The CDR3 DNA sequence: TGTGCCAGCAGCAAGCTACAGGGGGGAAATAGCAATCAGCCCCAGCATTTT. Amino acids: CASSKLQGGNSNQPQHF.

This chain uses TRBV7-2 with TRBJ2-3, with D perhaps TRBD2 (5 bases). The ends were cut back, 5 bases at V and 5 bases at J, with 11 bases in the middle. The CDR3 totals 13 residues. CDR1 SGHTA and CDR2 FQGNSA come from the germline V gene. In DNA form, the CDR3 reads TGTGCCAGCAGCGCCACTAGAGGAGATACGCAGTATTTT. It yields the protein CASSATRGDTQYF.

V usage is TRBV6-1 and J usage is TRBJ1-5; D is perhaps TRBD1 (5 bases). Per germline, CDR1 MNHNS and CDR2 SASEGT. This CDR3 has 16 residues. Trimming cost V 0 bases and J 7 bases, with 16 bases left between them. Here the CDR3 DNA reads TGTGCCAGCAGTGAAGCGTCTTTGGGGGGGTGGCAGCCCCAGCATTTT. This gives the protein CASSEASLGGWQPQHF.

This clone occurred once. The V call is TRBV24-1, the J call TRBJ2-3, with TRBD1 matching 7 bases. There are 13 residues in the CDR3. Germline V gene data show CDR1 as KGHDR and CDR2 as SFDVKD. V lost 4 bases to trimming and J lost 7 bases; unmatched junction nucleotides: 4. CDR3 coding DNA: TGTGCCACCAGTGAAGGGGGCATGAATACGCAGTATTTT. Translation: CATSEGGMNTQYF.

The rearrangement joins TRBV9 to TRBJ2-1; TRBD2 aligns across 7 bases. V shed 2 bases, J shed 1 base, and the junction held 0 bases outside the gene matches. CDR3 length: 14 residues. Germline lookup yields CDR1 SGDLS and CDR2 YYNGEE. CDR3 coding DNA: TGTGCCAGCAGCGTGGGGGGGTCCTACAATGAGCAGTTCTTC. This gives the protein CASSVGGSYNEQFF.

The chain's CDR3 is CASSPFNSPLHF. CDR3 nucleotide sequence: TGTGCCAGCAGCCCATTTAATTCACCCCTCCACTTT. This chain links TRBV7-8 with TRBJ1-6; no firm D call. V lost 5 bases, J lost 6 bases, and 5 bases lay in between. This CDR3 has 12 amino acids. The germline CDR1 and CDR2 sequences are SGHVS and FQNEAQ.

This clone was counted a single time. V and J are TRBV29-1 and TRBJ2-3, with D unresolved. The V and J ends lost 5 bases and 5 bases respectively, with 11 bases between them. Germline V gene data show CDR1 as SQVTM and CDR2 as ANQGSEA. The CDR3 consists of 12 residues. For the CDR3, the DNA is TGCAGCGTTCGGTCTGCGGTAGATACGCAGTATTTT. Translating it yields CSVRSAVDTQYF.

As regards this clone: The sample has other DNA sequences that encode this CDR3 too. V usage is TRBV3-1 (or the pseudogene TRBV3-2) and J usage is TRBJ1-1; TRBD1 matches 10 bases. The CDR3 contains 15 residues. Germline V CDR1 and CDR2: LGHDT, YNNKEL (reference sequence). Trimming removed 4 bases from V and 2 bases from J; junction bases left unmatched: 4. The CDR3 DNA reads TGTGCCAGCAGCCTCCGGGACAGGGGAAACACTGAAGCTTTCTTT. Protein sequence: CASSLRDRGNTEAFF.

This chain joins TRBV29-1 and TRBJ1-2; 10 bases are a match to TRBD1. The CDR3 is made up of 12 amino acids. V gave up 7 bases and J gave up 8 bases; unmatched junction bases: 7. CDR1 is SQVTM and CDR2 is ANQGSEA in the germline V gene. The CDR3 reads CSGKGTGVGYTF. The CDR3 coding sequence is TGCAGCGGTAAAGGGACAGGGGTAGGCTACACCTTC.

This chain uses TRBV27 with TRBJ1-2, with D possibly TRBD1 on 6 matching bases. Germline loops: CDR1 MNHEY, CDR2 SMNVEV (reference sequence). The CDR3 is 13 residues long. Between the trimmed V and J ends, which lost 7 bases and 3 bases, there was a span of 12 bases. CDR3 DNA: TGTGCCAGCAAAAGGGGGGGGTACTATGGCTACACCTTC. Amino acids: CASKRGGYYGYTF.

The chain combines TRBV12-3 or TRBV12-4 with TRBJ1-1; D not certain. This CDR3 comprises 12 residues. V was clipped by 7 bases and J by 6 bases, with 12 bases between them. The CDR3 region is CASKAERAEAFF. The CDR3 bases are TGTGCCAGCAAAGCGGAGCGGGCTGAAGCTTTCTTT.

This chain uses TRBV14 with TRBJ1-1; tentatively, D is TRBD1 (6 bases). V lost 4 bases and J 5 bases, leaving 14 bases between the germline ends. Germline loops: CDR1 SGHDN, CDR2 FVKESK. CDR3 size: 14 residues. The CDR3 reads CASSLQGLFTEAFF. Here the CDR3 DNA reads TGTGCCAGCAGCCTACAGGGCCTGTTTACTGAAGCTTTCTTT.

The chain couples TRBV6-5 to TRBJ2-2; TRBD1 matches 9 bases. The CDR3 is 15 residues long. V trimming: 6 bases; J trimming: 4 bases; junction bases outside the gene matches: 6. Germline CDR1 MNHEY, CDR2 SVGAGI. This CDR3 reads CASRGGTGSTGELFF. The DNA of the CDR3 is TGTGCCAGCAGGGGGGGGACAGGGTCCACCGGGGAGCTGTTTTTT.

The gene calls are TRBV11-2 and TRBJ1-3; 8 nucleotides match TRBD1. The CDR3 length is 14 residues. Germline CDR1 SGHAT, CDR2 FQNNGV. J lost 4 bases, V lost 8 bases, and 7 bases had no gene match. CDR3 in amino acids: CASQDRVMGNTIYF. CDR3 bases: TGTGCCAGCCAGGACAGGGTTATGGGAAACACCATATATTTT.

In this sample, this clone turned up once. DNA for the CDR3: TGTGCCAGCAGCTTTCGAGCGGGGGGGCCCGGGGAGCTGTTTTTT. Protein sequence: CASSFRAGGPGELFF. The V call is TRBV5-4, the J call TRBJ2-2; 10 positions agree with TRBD2. This CDR3 has 15 residues. Germline V gene sequence: CDR1 SGHNT, CDR2 YYREEE (reference sequence). The V gene end was trimmed by 2 bases and the J gene end by 6 bases; junction bases not matched to a gene: 4. Together with reference TRBV5-4 and TRBJ2-2, the CDR3 gives the full variable domain: ETGVTQSPTHLIKTRGQQVTLRCSSQSGHNTVSWYQQALGQGPQFIFQYYREEENGRGNFPPRFSGLQFPNYSSELNVNALELDDSALYLCASSFRAGGPGELFFGEGSRLTVL.